This TCR beta chain stems from a study of cytomegalovirus exposure and HLA in healthy donors. Worth noting for this clone: Its antigen is unknown.

CDR3 size: 16 residues. The ends lost 5 bases at V and 6 bases at J; junction bases unmatched: 10. Per germline, CDR1 MNHEY and CDR2 SMNVEV (reference sequence). Study-wide findings and caveats: In a later analysis, V- and J-gene trimming of beta chains associated with a DCLRE1C missense variant, replicated independently.

Primers included in the PCR were 60 Vbeta and 13 Jbeta primers. The data were produced by immunoSEQ multiplex PCR, yet TCRdb's version contains in-frame clones alone and is incomplete. The repertoire consists of roughly 190,000 clones, with 82% occurring once and the leading ten covering approximately 0.8%. Material: PBMCs. The chain employs TRBV27 and TRBJ2-2, with TRBD2 matching over 9 bases. The sequence came from a woman under 30 in good health and CMV-seronegative. Here the CDR3 DNA reads TGTGCCAGCAGTCTTTCTAGCGGGAACCCCTCCGGGGAGCTGTTTTTT. Its translation is CASSLSSGNPSGELFF.